This TCR beta chain derives from a study of identical twins. Study results and caveats: Potential partial confounding of zero-insertion analyses by invariant MAIT and iNKT cells was noted. Out-of-frame alpha sequences that twins shared showed excess low generation probability.

About this clonotype itself: As yet, its antigen is unknown.

The germline V gene encodes CDR1 SGHVT and CDR2 SQSDAQ. The J segment lost 2 bases and the V segment lost 8 bases, leaving 21 bases of the junction unmatched. This CDR3 is 20 amino acids long. A universal primer binding site was introduced by template switching. The final cDNA contained unique molecular identifiers. TCRdb re-derived calls from the 5' RACE reads in MiXCR, one entry per CDR3 protein. The sample consists of 200,000 to 300,000 distinct CDR3 sequences, 7.5% of them appearing once. Separately, the same data were catalogued under a study of yellow fever vaccine responses in identical twins.

V and J are TRBV7-4 and TRBJ2-1; TRBD1 aligns across 10 bases. This clonotype was obtained from a woman aged 18-29 years in good health. Specimen: CD8+ T cells sorted from blood. The CDR3 sequence: CASCKVRDRGPLYAYNEQFF. The CDR3 DNA follows: TGTGCCAGCTGCAAAGTCCGAGACAGGGGGCCCTTATATGCCTACAATGAGCAGTTCTTC.